Below, 27 T cell receptor beta chains from the same sample are listed, as sequenced in a study of technical replicates of blood from a handful of donors. Assay used: immunoSEQ multiplex PCR; TCRdb lists only in-frame clones, some missing. The sample yields roughly 76,000 clones, more than 90% seen once. The sample was T cells isolated from PBMCs. The receptor set was obtained from a human donor in good health. Some clones in this sample may be carry-over from other donors' samples.

This clone was seen only once. The V gene is TRBV15, the J gene TRBJ1-2, with 8 bases identical to TRBD1. Germline-derived CDR1 and CDR2 are LNHNV and YYDKDF (reference sequence). The trim removed 2 bases at V and 8 bases at J, leaving 10 bases unmatched. The CDR3 loop spans 15 amino acids. In DNA, the CDR3 is TGTGCCACCAGCAGACCCGGCCAGGGGGCGCCGGGCTACACCTTC. This sequence encodes CATSRPGQGAPGYTF.

This clone was recorded a few times. The chain has TRBV6-4 and TRBJ1-1, with TRBD1 matching over 8 bases. This CDR3 has 13 amino acids. V lost 8 bases and J lost 4; bases outside the gene matches: 6. CDR1 MRHNA and CDR2 SNTAGT come from the germline V gene. The DNA of the CDR3 is TGTGCCAGCCGGGACAGGAGGGGCACTGAAGCTTTCTTT. The encoded protein is CASRDRRGTEAFF.

V usage is TRBV18 and J usage is TRBJ1-3, with D tentatively TRBD1 (6 bases). In germline, CDR1 is KGHSH, CDR2 LQKENI. V lost 2 bases and J lost 8, with 10 bases in between. The CDR3 is 13 residues long. CDR3: CASSPSTGDTIYF. CDR3 bases: TGTGCCAGCTCACCATCGACAGGAGACACCATATATTTT.

The chain couples TRBV19 to TRBJ2-7, with 12 bases aligning to TRBD1. The CDR3 has 17 residues. The V gene's germline CDR1 is LNHDA and CDR2 SQIVND (reference sequence). The J segment lost 5 bases and the V segment lost 5 bases, leaving 13 bases of the junction unmatched. CDR3 sequence reads: CASSAGTGGLEIHEQYF. In DNA, the CDR3 is TGTGCCAGTAGTGCCGGGACAGGGGGCCTCGAGATCCACGAGCAGTACTTC.

The chain combines TRBV7-8 with TRBJ2-7, with D unresolved. The CDR3 is made up of 13 amino acids. The germline V gene encodes CDR1 SGHVS and CDR2 FQNEAQ. Trimming stripped 4 bases from V and 6 bases from J, with 13 bases between. The CDR3 bases are TGTGCCAGCAGCTCCGGTGTGTTTAGCGAGCAGTACTTC. This codes for CASSSGVFSEQYF.

The V call is TRBV14, the J call TRBJ2-7; D remains ambiguous. Germline-derived CDR1 and CDR2 are SGHDN and FVKESK. Deletions cut 1 base from V and 2 bases from J, with 9 bases between. This CDR3 has 14 residues. This CDR3 is CASSQVVPPYEQYF. CDR3 coding DNA: TGTGCCAGCAGCCAAGTTGTTCCTCCCTACGAGCAGTACTTC.

The chain combines TRBV6-5 with TRBJ2-1; D possibly corresponds to TRBD2 (6 bases). V lost 5 bases to trimming and J lost 4 bases, with 9 bases between them. In germline, CDR1 is MNHEY, CDR2 SVGAGI. This CDR3 has 13 residues. CDR3 in DNA: TGTGCCAGCAGTGATGGGACTTACAATGAGCAGTTCTTC. This codes for CASSDGTYNEQFF.

The chain carries TRBV11-2 and TRBJ1-2, with TRBD1 identical over 9 bases. This CDR3 contains 15 residues. The junction had 6 bases not matched to a gene; V was cut back by 2 bases and J by 5 bases. Germline loops: CDR1 SGHAT, CDR2 FQNNGV. CDR3 nucleotides: TGTGCCAGCAGCTTAACCGGGACAGGGTATTATGGCTACACCTTC. It codes for CASSLTGTGYYGYTF.

This clone appeared a few times. V is TRBV7-2 and J is TRBJ1-2; 7 nucleotides align to TRBD1. The CDR3 loop spans 16 amino acids. In germline, CDR1 is SGHTA, CDR2 FQGNSA. Trimming took 0 bases from V and 4 from J; bases not matched to a gene: 8. The CDR3 here is CASSLATGRLLYGYTF. The CDR3 coding sequence is TGTGCCAGCAGCTTAGCGACAGGGAGATTGCTCTATGGCTACACCTTC. The full variable domain, in which reference TRBV7-2 and TRBJ1-2 provide the parts outside the CDR3, is GAGVSQSPSNKVTEKGKDVELRCDPISGHTALYWYRQSLGQGLEFLIYFQGNSAPDKSGLPSDRFSAERTGGSVSTLTIQRTQQEDSAVYLCASSLATGRLLYGYTFGSGTRLTVV.

The V gene is TRBV6-6, the J gene TRBJ2-3, with D maybe TRBD2 (6 bases). Per germline, CDR1 MNHNY and CDR2 SVGAGI (reference sequence). This CDR3 is built from 14 residues. Trimming removed 2 bases at V and 4 bases at J, with 10 bases between. The CDR3 DNA reads as TGTGCCAGCAGTTACACTAGCTGGTCAGATACGCAGTATTTT. It codes for CASSYTSWSDTQYF.

The chain carries TRBV9 and TRBJ2-3; 9 positions agree with TRBD2. V was clipped by 5 bases and J by 4 bases; unmatched bases: 5. The CDR3 totals 14 residues. Germline CDR1 reads SGDLS; CDR2 reads YYNGEE. The CDR3 DNA follows: TGTGCCAGCAGGGGGGGGACTAGCCCAGATACGCAGTATTTT. Its translation is CASRGGTSPDTQYF. The whole variable domain, filled in from reference TRBV9 and TRBJ2-3, reads DSGVTQTPKHLITATGQRVTLRCSPRSGDLSVYWYQQSLDQGLQFLIQYYNGEERAKGNILERFSAQQFPDLHSELNLSSLELGDSALYFCASRGGTSPDTQYFGPGTRLTVL.

J is TRBJ2-1 and V is TRBV27; 12 positions match TRBD2. J was trimmed by 6 bases and V by 5 bases; bases with no gene match: 2. The length of the CDR3 is 14 residues. The germline V gene has CDR1 MNHEY and CDR2 SMNVEV (reference sequence). The CDR3, as DNA: TGTGCCAGCAGTAGACTAGCGGGAGTCAATGAGCAGTTCTTC. Translated, it gives CASSRLAGVNEQFF.

This clone was counted once. The rearrangement uses TRBV11-1 and TRBJ2-1, with D perhaps TRBD1 (5 bases). CDR1 is SGHAT, CDR2 FQDESV, per germline (reference sequence). V lost 3 bases, J lost 6 bases, and 9 bases lay in between. CDR3 length: 13 residues. The CDR3 reads CASSFSRANEQFF. CDR3 nucleotide sequence: TGTGCCAGCAGCTTTTCCAGGGCCAATGAGCAGTTCTTC.

The J gene is TRBJ1-3, the V gene TRBV2; D perhaps matches TRBD1 (6 bases). Trimming cost V 8 bases and J 3 bases, with 8 bases left between them. In germline, CDR1 is SNHLY, CDR2 FYNNEI. The CDR3 consists of 12 residues. The CDR3 nucleotides read TGTGCCAGCGACAGGAGTGGAAACACCATATATTTT. Translated: CASDRSGNTIYF.

The J gene is TRBJ2-1, the V gene TRBV29-1, with 8 bases that match TRBD1. The CDR3 has 13 amino acids. Germline CDR1 is SQVTM and CDR2 is ANQGSEA. CDR3 residues: CSRPGQEGDEQFF. The CDR3 DNA reads TGCAGTAGACCGGGACAGGAGGGCGATGAGCAGTTCTTC.

The chain combines TRBV19 with TRBJ2-1; D remains unclear. The germline V and J ends were trimmed by 7 bases and 1 base, with 14 bases remaining between them. The germline V gene encodes CDR1 LNHDA and CDR2 SQIVND (reference sequence). CDR3 size: 15 residues. The CDR3 DNA reads TGTGCCAGTACCCTGGGTAGCCCATCCTACAATGAGCAGTTCTTC. It translates to CASTLGSPSYNEQFF.

The V and J genes are TRBV4-2 and TRBJ2-7; D gene unclear. Trimming took 0 bases from V and 3 from J, leaving 12 bases between them. CDR1 is LGHNA, CDR2 YNFKEQ, per germline. The CDR3 is made up of 15 amino acids. CDR3 in DNA: TGTGCCAGCAGCCAAGATCAAAGCGCCCACTACGAGCAGTACTTC. It is translated as CASSQDQSAHYEQYF.

The chain has TRBV2 and TRBJ2-7; D remains unclear. The ends were cut back, 6 bases at V and 0 bases at J, with 9 bases in the middle. The CDR3 covers 13 residues. Germline loops: CDR1 SNHLY, CDR2 FYNNEI. CDR3 sequence: CASRVVSSYEQYF. CDR3 bases: TGTGCCAGCAGGGTCGTTAGCTCCTACGAGCAGTACTTC. The full variable domain, its missing parts supplied by reference TRBV2 and TRBJ2-7, is EPEVTQTPSHQVTQMGQEVILRCVPISNHLYFYWYRQILGQKVEFLVSFYNNEISEKSEIFDDQFSVERPDGSNFTLKIRSTKLEDSAMYFCASRVVSSYEQYFGPGTRLTVT.

The V gene is TRBV10-3, the J gene TRBJ2-7; 8 bases line up with TRBD1. There are 14 residues in the CDR3. Germline-derived CDR1 and CDR2 are ENHRY and SYGVKD. V trimming: 10 bases; J trimming: 7 bases; junction bases outside the gene matches: 15. CDR3 sequence reads: CATHTGQGAGEQYF. The CDR3 DNA reads as TGTGCCACCCATACAGGGCAGGGGGCTGGGGAGCAGTACTTC.

The chain has TRBV27 and TRBJ1-3, with D perhaps TRBD1 (5 bases). V lost 4 bases, J lost 8 bases, and 18 bases lay in between. Germline V gene lookup returns CDR1 MNHEY and CDR2 SMNVEV (reference sequence). The CDR3 runs to 15 residues. The CDR3 DNA is TGTGCCAGCAGTTCCACGCCGGGGGTAAGGGACACCATATATTTT. Translating gives CASSSTPGVRDTIYF.

This clone was seen a single time. This chain links TRBV11-3 with TRBJ2-7; 12 nucleotides match TRBD2. This CDR3 spans 19 amino acids. J lost 4 bases, V lost 1 base, and 14 bases had no gene match. The V gene's germline CDR1 is SGHNT and CDR2 YENEEA. The DNA of the CDR3 is TGTGCCAGCAGCTTAGGACTTGACTACGGACTAGCGGGAACTTACGAGCAGTACTTC. This codes for CASSLGLDYGLAGTYEQYF.

V and J are TRBV30 and TRBJ2-7, with TRBD2 matching 7 bases. This CDR3 region has 14 residues. V trimming: 3 bases; J trimming: 2 bases; junction bases outside the gene matches: 7. Germline lookup yields CDR1 GTSNPN and CDR2 SVGIG (reference sequence). The CDR3 DNA is TGTGCCTGGAGAGATTCTAGCGGCCCCTACGAGCAGTACTTC. Amino acid sequence: CAWRDSSGPYEQYF.

As DNA, the CDR3 is TGTGCCAGCAGCTTAATGGGTAAAGGGGAGGAAGATGAGCAGTTCTTC. Amino acids: CASSLMGKGEEDEQFF. The gene calls are TRBV7-3 and TRBJ2-1; a weak D match, TRBD2 (6 bases). CDR3 size: 16 residues. The V and J ends lost 1 base and 8 bases respectively, with 18 bases between them. Germline CDR1 is SGHTA and CDR2 is FQGTGA.

The chain recombines TRBV5-1 with TRBJ1-2, with 8 bases that match TRBD1. J was trimmed by 8 bases and V by 2 bases; bases with no gene match: 11. Germline V CDR1 and CDR2: SGHRS, YFSETQ. The CDR3 sequence is 15 residues long. CDR3 bases: TGCGCCAGCAGCTTACTAACCGGGACAGGACTCGGCTACACCTTC. Encoded protein: CASSLLTGTGLGYTF.

V and J are TRBV14 and TRBJ1-2; D is uncertain. The CDR3 is 14 residues long. Trimming took 0 bases from V and 3 from J, leaving 8 bases between them. CDR1 SGHDN and CDR2 FVKESK come from the germline V gene. CDR3 loop: CASSQEVADYGYTF. The CDR3 nucleotides are TGTGCCAGCAGCCAAGAAGTTGCAGACTATGGCTACACCTTC.

The rearrangement joins TRBV6-4 to TRBJ2-7; 8 bases line up with TRBD2. Germline trimming cut 6 bases from V and 2 bases from J; bases unmatched to any gene: 6. From germline, CDR1 is MRHNA and CDR2 SNTAGT. This CDR3 is built from 14 residues. The DNA of the CDR3 is TGTGCCAGCAGGATGACTAGCGCGACCTACGAGCAGTACTTC. This codes for CASRMTSATYEQYF.

This chain links TRBV9 with TRBJ2-2, with D tentatively TRBD2 (6 bases). Deletions cut 4 bases from V and 0 bases from J, with 16 bases between. The CDR3 runs 17 residues. Germline V gene data show CDR1 as SGDLS and CDR2 as YYNGEE. CDR3 nucleotides: TGTGCCAGCAGCCATGCGGCCGGGAGCCCGAACACCGGGGAGCTGTTTTTT. Translation gives CASSHAAGSPNTGELFF.